Included here is one T cell receptor (beta chain) sequence, with context. This clonotype has only a few counts. Which antigen it targets is not known. No much larger clone is present one base from it, and per-base qualities are unavailable. The entry originates in a study of T-cell memory formation after mild COVID-19 (dated by TCRdb to 2020 to 2022). In terms of the full investigation: Most TCR sequence clusters were specific to one of the two donors. T-cell clones expanding and contracting after mild COVID-19 in a couple of donors were tracked by longitudinal TCRalpha and TCRbeta repertoire sequencing. The cohort was made up of two young adult volunteers, one female and one male, who were previously healthy. The research as a whole found: Contracting CD4+ clones were found mainly in CM and EM memory subsets, while CD8+ clones were enriched in EMRA. Some responding clones were found in pre-infection memory, which suggests that pre-existing cross-reactive memory T cells took part in the SARS-CoV-2 response. Clones that contracted from day 15 to 85 showed balanced CD4/CD8 phenotypes, whereas a second wave of clones that expanded from day 15 to 37 leaned towards CD4+. The second-wave clones that peaked on day 37 were not confirmed to be SARS-CoV-2 specific. The study included only a couple of mild cases, and larger cohorts that include severe cases with pre-infection samples were judged to be necessary.

CDR1 and CDR2 are read off the germline V gene as ENHRY and SYGVKD. V is shortened by 2 bases, J by 3 bases, and the region joining them spans 5 bases. From the cysteine through the valine, the CDR3 covers 12 amino acids. Only the CDR3 DNA is retained, 36 bases long and in frame from the first base. The sequencing machine was an Illumina NovaSeq 6000. Using 5'RACE with constant-segment primers, TCRalpha and TCRbeta cDNA libraries were constructed, with sample barcodes and unique molecular identifiers added in the process. Trizol reagent was used to extract RNA from every sample. Library amplification was performed in two PCR steps, and a second sample barcode and Illumina TruSeq adapters were introduced in the second step. The libraries were sequenced on an Illumina NovaSeq using 2 x 150 bp paired-end reads. The published analysis was carried out like this. Reads were demultiplexed and collapsed into UMI-guided consensus sequences with migec v1.2.7. With mixcr v2.1.11, UMI consensuses were aligned to TRA and TRB V and J templates and assembled into clonotypes. A clonotype was counted as expanded or contracted only if both edgeR and NoisET called the change significant, with noise models trained on biological replicates. For edgeR calls, the cutoffs were a false discovery rate-adjusted p below 0.01 and a log2 fold-change threshold of 1. As an exploratory analysis of dynamics, max-normalized trajectories of the 1000 most abundant clonotypes were examined by PCA with hierarchical clustering. The CD4 or CD8 phenotype of responding clones was assigned using the separately sequenced CD4+ and CD8+ repertoires. TCRdb handled the public reads itself, with Q25 trimming in fastp and clone calling in MiXCR, and kept productive beta chains. Each entry is one CDR3 protein sequence, shown with its most common DNA and genes. TCRdb, not the original authors, processed these V and J calls. This sample lists some 260,000 distinct CDR3 sequences; 16% were detected once. Roughly 3.6% of the sample is held by the ten biggest clonotypes.

Ficoll-Paque density gradient centrifugation was the method used to isolate PBMCs. Material: PBMCs or a T cell subset sorted from them (not recorded which). The clonotype comes from a man aged 18 to 35 who had mild COVID-19 (a few samples of this study predate the infection). The sample titles of this study are shuffled in the database, so cell type and time point are left out; the donor was told from shared clones. The chain is encoded by TRBV10-3 joined to TRBJ2-7, with the D call perhaps TRBD1 or TRBD2, each one matching 5 bases. The CDR3 corresponds to CAISEGGYEQYV. The bases are TGTGCCATCAGTGAGGGGGGCTACGAGCAGTACGTC.